This paragraph reports one TCR beta chain. This clonotype was seen more than once but under ten times. This receptor's antigen is unknown. No much larger clonotype is one base removed from it; base qualities were not supplied. This sample is part of a study of T cell repertoires in cytomegalovirus infection (dated by TCRdb to between 2019 and 2020). For the wider study: Donor HLA type was relevant to the analysis, because carriage of CMV infection together with the matching HLA type was indicated by public TCR beta signatures.

Summary of the overall study and its limitations: The ex vivo response was dominated by HLA-C-restricted CMV-specific TCR beta clonotypes, which also provided the single most frequent clonotype in two of eight donors. In both this cohort and an independent cohort of 352 donors, the cumulative frequency of public TCR beta family members distinguished carriers of CMV infection plus the relevant HLA type.

These reads were obtained on an Illumina HiSeq 1500. In-frame beta chains were kept once TCRdb had trimmed the public reads at Q25 with fastp and called clones with MiXCR. Here each entry gathers all rows of one CDR3 protein and keeps the most common genes and DNA. Recorded for this sample are around 330,000 distinct CDR3 sequences; about a sixth of them occurred a single time. Clones ranked in the top ten supply more than 10% of the sample. CDR1 and CDR2 were assigned from the germline V gene as SGHVS and FNYEAQ. Including the terminal cysteine and phenylalanine, the CDR3 comprises 16 residues. This entry keeps only the CDR3 DNA: 48 bases, framed from base 1. Trimming takes 5 bases from V and 1 base from J, and the germline ends sit 17 bases apart.

Input material: PBMCs. The chain joins TRBV7-6 to TRBJ2-5; TRBD2 is possibly the D segment (7 matching bases). The TCR comes from a human donor in good health (CMV status not recorded). Some clones in this sample may be carry-over from other donors' samples. Read as DNA, the sequence is TGTGCCAGCAGCATAGGGGGGGCAACCACCCAAGAGACCCAGTACTTC. Translated, it reads CASSIGGATTQETQYF.